This T cell receptor (beta chain) was retrieved from a study of lymphopenia after photon versus proton radiotherapy. Broader study findings: After the lymphocyte nadir, photon-treated repertoires showed oligoclonal expansion, especially of CD8+ Temra cells.

With regard to this clone: Its specificity is unknown.

Germline V gives CDR1 KGHSH, CDR2 LQKENI. With 3 bases clipped from V and 4 bases from J, the junction kept 17 bases outside the gene matches. This CDR3 comprises 18 residues. Clones were sequenced by immunoSEQ multiplex PCR, and TCRdb holds only the in-frame ones, with some missing. The table has approximately 65,000 clones, approximately 90% seen once; the top ten hold about 3%. The input for sequencing was peripheral blood, taken from a patient treated with photon-based radiotherapy. The sequence was obtained from a woman aged 70-85 years with pancreatic cancer. The J gene is TRBJ2-5, the V gene TRBV18, with TRBD2 matching 7 bases. The CDR3: CASSPLPLAGVRAETQYF. The CDR3 nucleotides read TGTGCCAGCTCACCTTTACCCCTGGCGGGAGTTAGGGCAGAGACCCAGTACTTC.